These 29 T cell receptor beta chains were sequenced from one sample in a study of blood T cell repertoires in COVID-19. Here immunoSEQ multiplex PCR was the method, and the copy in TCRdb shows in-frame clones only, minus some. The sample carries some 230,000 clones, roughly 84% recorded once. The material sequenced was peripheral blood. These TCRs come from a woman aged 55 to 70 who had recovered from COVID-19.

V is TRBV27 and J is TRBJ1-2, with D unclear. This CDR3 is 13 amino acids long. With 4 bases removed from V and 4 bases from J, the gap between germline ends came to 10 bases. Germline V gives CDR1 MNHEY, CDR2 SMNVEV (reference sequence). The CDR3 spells CASSYGIGYGYTF. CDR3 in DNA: TGTGCCAGCAGTTACGGGATAGGCTATGGCTACACCTTC.

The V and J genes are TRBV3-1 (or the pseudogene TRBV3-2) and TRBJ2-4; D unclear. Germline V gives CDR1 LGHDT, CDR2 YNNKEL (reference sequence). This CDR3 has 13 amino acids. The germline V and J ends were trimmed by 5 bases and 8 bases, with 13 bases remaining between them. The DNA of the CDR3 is TGTGCCAGCAGCTCAGCGAGGTTTGACATTCAGTACTTC. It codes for CASSSARFDIQYF.

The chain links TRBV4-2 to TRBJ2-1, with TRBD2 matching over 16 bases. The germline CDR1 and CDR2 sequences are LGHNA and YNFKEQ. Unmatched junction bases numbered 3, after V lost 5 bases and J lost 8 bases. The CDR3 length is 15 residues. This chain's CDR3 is CASSYGTSGGDEQFF. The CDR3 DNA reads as TGTGCCAGCAGCTACGGGACTAGCGGGGGGGATGAGCAGTTCTTC.

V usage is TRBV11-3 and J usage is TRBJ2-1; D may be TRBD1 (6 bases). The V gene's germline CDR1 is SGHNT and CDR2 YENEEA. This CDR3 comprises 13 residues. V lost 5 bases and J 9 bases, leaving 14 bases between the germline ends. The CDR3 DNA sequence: TGTGCCAGCAGCCTGCTGGGGGCCAGTGAGCAGTTCTTC. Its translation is CASSLLGASEQFF.

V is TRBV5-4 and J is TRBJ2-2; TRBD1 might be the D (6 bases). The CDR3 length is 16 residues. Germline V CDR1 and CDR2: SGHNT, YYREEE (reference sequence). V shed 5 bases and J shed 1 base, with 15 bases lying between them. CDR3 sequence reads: CASSSGQLKNTGELFF. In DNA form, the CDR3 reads TGTGCCAGCAGTTCTGGACAGCTGAAGAACACCGGGGAGCTGTTTTTT.

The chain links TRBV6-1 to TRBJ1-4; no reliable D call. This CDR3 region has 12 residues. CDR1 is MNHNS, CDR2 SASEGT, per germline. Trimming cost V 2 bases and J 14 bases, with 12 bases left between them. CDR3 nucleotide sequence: TGTGCCAGCAGTGAAATACCCTACCTCCTGTTTTTT. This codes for CASSEIPYLLFF.

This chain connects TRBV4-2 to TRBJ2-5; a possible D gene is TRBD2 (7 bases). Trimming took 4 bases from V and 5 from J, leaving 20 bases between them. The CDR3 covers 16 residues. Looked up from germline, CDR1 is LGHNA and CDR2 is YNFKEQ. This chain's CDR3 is CASSRTGEGGRETQYF. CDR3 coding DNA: TGTGCCAGCAGCCGGACCGGGGAGGGGGGCCGGGAGACCCAGTACTTC.

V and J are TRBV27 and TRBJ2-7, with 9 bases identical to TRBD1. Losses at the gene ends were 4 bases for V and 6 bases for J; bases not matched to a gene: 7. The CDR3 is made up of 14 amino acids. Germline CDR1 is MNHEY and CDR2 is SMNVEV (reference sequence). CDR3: CASSSQGQGSEQYF. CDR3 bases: TGTGCCAGCAGTTCCCAAGGACAGGGGTCCGAGCAGTACTTC.

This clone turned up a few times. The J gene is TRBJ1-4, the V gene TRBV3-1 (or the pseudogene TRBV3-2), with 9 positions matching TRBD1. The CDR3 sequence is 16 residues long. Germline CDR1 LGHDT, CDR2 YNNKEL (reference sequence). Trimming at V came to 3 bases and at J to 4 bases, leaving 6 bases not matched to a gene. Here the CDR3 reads CASSQPGTGLNEKLFF. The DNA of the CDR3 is TGTGCCAGCAGCCAGCCCGGGACAGGGCTTAATGAAAAACTGTTTTTT.

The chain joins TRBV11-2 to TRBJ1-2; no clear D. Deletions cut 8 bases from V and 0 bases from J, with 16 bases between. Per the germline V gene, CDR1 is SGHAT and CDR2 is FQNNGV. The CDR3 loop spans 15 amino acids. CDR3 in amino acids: CASSPGAGANYGYTF. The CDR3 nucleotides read TGTGCCAGCTCCCCCGGCGCGGGAGCTAACTATGGCTACACCTTC.

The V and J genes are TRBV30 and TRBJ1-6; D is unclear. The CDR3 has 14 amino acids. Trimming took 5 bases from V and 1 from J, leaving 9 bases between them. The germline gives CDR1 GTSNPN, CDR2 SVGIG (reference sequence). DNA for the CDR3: TGTGCCTGGGGCAGGTCGTCCTATAATTCACCCCTCCACTTT. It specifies CAWGRSSYNSPLHF.

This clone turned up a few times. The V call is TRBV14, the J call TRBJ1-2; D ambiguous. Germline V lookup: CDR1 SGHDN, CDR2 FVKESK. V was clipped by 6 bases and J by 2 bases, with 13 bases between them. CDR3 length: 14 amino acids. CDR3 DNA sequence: TGTGCCAGCAGGCGAAGAGGGAGCAACTATGGCTACACCTTC. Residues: CASRRRGSNYGYTF.

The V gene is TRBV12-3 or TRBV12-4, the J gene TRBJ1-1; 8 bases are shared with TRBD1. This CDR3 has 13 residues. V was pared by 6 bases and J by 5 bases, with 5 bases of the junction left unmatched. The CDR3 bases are TGTGCCAGCAGCCGGACAGGGCGGACTGAAGCTTTCTTT. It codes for CASSRTGRTEAFF.

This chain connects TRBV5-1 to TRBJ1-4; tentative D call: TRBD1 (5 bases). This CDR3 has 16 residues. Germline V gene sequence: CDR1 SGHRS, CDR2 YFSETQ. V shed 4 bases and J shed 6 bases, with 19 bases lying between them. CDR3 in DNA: TGCGCCAGCAGCGCCGGGGGAATACAACCCTATGAAAAACTGTTTTTT. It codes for CASSAGGIQPYEKLFF.

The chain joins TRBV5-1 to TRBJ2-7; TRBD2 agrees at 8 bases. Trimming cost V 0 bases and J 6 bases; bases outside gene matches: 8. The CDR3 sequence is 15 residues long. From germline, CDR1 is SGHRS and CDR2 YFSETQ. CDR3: CASSLETGGHGEQYF. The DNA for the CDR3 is TGCGCCAGCAGCTTGGAGACGGGGGGGCATGGCGAGCAGTACTTC.

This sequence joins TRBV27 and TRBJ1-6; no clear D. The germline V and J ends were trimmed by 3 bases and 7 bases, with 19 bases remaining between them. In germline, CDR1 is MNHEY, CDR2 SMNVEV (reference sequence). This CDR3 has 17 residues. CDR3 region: CASSFTPAGRNNSPLHF. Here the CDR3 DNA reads TGTGCCAGCAGTTTCACCCCGGCGGGTAGGAACAATTCACCCCTCCACTTT.

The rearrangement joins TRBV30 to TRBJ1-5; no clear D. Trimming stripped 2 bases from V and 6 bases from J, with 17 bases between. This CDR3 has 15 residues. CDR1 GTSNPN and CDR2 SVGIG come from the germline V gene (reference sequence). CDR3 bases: TGTGCCTGGAGTCAACACCGTTCTAGCGGTCAGCCCCAGCATTTT. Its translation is CAWSQHRSSGQPQHF.

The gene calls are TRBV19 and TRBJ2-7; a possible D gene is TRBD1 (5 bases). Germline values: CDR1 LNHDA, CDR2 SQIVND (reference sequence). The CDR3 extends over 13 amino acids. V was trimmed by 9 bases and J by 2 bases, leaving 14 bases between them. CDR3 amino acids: CASRETAAYEQYF. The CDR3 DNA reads TGTGCCAGCAGGGAAACTGCTGCCTACGAGCAGTACTTC.

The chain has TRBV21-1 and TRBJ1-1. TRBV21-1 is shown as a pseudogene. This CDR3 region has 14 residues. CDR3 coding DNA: TGTGCCAGCAGCAAATGGGAGGGTGGCACTGAAGCTTTCTTT. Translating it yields CASSKWEGGTEAFF.

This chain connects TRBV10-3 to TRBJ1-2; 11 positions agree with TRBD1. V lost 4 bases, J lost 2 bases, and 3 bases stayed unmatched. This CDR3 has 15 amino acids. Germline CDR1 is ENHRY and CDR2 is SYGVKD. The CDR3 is CAISARDRGNYGYTF. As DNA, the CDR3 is TGTGCCATCAGTGCCCGGGACAGGGGGAACTATGGCTACACCTTC.

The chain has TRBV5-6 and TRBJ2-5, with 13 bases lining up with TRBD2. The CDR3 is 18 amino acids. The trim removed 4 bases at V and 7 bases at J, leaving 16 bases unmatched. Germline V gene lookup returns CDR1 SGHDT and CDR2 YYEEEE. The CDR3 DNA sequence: TGTGCCAGCAGCCAGCCCGGGACTAGCGGGGCGAGAGGTGGGACCCAGTACTTC. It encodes CASSQPGTSGARGGTQYF. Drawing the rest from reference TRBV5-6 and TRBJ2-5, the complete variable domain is DAGVTQSPTHLIKTRGQQVTLRCSPKSGHDTVSWYQQALGQGPQFIFQYYEEEERQRGNFPDRFSGHQFPNYSSELNVNALLLGDSALYLCASSQPGTSGARGGTQYFGPGTRLLVL.

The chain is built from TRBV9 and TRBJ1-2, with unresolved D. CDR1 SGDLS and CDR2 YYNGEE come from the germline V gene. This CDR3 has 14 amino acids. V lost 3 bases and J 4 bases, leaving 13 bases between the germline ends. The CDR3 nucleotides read TGTGCCAGCAGCGGGCCGGAACCAGGCTATGGCTACACCTTC. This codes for CASSGPEPGYGYTF.

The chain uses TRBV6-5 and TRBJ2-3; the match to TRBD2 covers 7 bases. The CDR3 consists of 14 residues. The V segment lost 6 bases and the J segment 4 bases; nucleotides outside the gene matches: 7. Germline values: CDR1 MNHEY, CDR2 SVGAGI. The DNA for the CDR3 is TGTGCCAGCAGGAGAGGACTAGTCGCAGATACGCAGTATTTT. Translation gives CASRRGLVADTQYF.

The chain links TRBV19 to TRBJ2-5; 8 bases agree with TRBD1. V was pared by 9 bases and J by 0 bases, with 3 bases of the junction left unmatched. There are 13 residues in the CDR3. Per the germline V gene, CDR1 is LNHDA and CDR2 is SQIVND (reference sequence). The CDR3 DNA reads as TGTGCCAGCCGGGACAGGTACCAAGAGACCCAGTACTTC. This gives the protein CASRDRYQETQYF.

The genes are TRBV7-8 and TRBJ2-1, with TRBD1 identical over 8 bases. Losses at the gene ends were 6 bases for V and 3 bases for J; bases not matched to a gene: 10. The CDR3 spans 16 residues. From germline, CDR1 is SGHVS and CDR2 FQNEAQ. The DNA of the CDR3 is TGTGCCAGCAGGCCCTTGTGGGACAGGAGCTACAATGAGCAGTTCTTC. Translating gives CASRPLWDRSYNEQFF.

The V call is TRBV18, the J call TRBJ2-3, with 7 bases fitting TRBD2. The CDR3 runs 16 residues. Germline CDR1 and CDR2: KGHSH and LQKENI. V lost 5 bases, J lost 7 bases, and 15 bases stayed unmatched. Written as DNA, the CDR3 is TGTGCCAGCTCATCATATAGACTAGCTGGTGTAAATACGCAGTATTTT. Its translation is CASSSYRLAGVNTQYF.

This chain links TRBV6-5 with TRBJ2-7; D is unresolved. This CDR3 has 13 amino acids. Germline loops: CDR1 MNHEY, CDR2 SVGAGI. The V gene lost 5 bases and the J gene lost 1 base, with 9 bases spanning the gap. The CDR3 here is CASSPSRSYEQYF. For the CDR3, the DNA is TGTGCCAGCAGTCCAAGCCGATCCTACGAGCAGTACTTC.

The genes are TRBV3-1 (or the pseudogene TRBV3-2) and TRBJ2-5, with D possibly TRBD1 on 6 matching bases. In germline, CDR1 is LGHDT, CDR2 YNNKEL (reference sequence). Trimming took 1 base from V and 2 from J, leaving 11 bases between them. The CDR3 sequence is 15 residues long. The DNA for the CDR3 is TGTGCCAGCAGCCAAGTCGGACAGAGACAAGAGACCCAGTACTTC. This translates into CASSQVGQRQETQYF.

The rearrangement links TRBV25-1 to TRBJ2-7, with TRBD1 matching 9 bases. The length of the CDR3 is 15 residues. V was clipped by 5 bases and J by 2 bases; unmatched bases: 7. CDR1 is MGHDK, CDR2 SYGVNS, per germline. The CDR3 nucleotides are TGTGCCAGCAGTCCCCGGGACAGGGTGCCCTACGAGCAGTACTTC. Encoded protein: CASSPRDRVPYEQYF.